This TCR beta chain is drawn from a study of Ad26.COV2.S vaccination and SARS-CoV-2 variants. Profiled with immunoSEQ multiplex PCR; TCRdb holds only in-frame clones, not every one. Of roughly 320,000 clones in the sample, around 81% were seen once. The treatment denotes: roughly 20 received Ad26.COV2.S at low or high dose, single or two shots; 5 received placebo; per-sample allocation not given. Sampling was done on day 63 after the first vaccine or placebo injection. Comment on this clone: The target antigen is unknown.

Germline assignment: CDR1 SEHNR and CDR2 FQNEAQ (reference sequence). J was trimmed by 2 bases and V by 2 bases; bases with no gene match: 6. The CDR3 consists of 15 residues. Findings and caveats of the study: Vaccine recipients had higher spike-specific TCR breadth than placebo recipients. Possible underestimation of total T cell responses by the TCR breadth and depth analyses was noted.

This TCR derives from a person between 18 and 59 years old who received the Ad26.COV2.S COVID-19 vaccine or a placebo. The material sequenced was peripheral blood, taken in a trial of Ad26.COV2.S vaccine versus placebo. The chain recombines TRBV7-9 with TRBJ2-7; 7 bases are a match to TRBD2. The CDR3 sequence is CASSLSGDPAYEQYF. The CDR3 bases are TGTGCCAGCAGCTTAAGCGGGGACCCCGCCTACGAGCAGTACTTC.